This T cell receptor (beta chain) was sequenced in a study of cytomegalovirus exposure and HLA in healthy donors. From germline, CDR1 is SGDLS and CDR2 YYNGEE. V lost 0 bases to trimming and J lost 4 bases, with 8 bases between them. CDR3 size: 14 residues. Only in-frame clones appear in the TCRdb table, and some are missing; sequencing was by immunoSEQ multiplex PCR. The repertoire has about 150,000 clones, approximately 86% of them found once; the top ten carry 20% to 25%. This receptor was taken from a young man in good health and CMV-seropositive. The sequencing input was PBMCs. The V and J genes are TRBV9 and TRBJ2-1; D perhaps matches TRBD1 (5 bases). The CDR3 DNA follows: TGTGCCAGCAGCGTAGAAGGGGCTTACAATGAGCAGTTCTTC. The encoded protein is CASSVEGAYNEQFF. The full variable domain, its missing parts supplied by reference TRBV9 and TRBJ2-1, is DSGVTQTPKHLITATGQRVTLRCSPRSGDLSVYWYQQSLDQGLQFLIQYYNGEERAKGNILERFSAQQFPDLHSELNLSSLELGDSALYFCASSVEGAYNEQFFGPGTRLTVL.